A selection of T cell receptor beta chains follows, all from one sample in a study of blood T cell repertoires in COVID-19. The protocol was immunoSEQ multiplex PCR, while the TCRdb copy is restricted to in-frame clones and leaves out a portion. This table has under 75,000 clones, about nine tenths appearing once. Specimen: peripheral blood. All receptors derive from a young man with acute or convalescent COVID-19. Both conserved end residues are part of each CDR3. Fields, in order: J gene, D gene, V gene, clone size, CDR3 DNA, CDR3 protein. The D gene is left open where the match is weak. The listing skips clone size in some rows; elsewhere it reads once, few, many or a size class.

>TRBJ1-1|NA|TRBV19|NA
TGTGCCAGTCGGACACCCATCAGGGCTGAAGCTTTCTTT
CASRTPIRAEAFF
>TRBJ1-1|NA|TRBV7-2|NA
TGTGCCAGCAGCTTACCGGTTTCCGTGAACACTGAAGCTTTCTTT
CASSLPVSVNTEAFF
>TRBJ2-5|NA|TRBV30|NA
TGTGCCTGGAGCTCGCGGGAGACCCAGTACTTC
CAWSSRETQYF
>TRBJ1-2|TRBD1|TRBV28|NA
TGTGCCAGCAGACGACTAATGGGGACAGGGGCCTATGGCTACACCTTC
CASRRLMGTGAYGYTF
>TRBJ2-7|TRBD2|TRBV5-8|NA
TGTGCCAGCACCGTGGCAAGCGGGAGACTCGTGGGCGAGCAGTACTTC
CASTVASGRLVGEQYF
>TRBJ2-2|TRBD1|TRBV5-1|NA
TGCGCCAGCATCCGGGACAGGGTCTCCACCGGGGAGCTGTTTTTT
CASIRDRVSTGELFF
>TRBJ2-2|NA|TRBV4-1|NA
TGCGCCAGCAGCCAAGATCGGCCGGCAGGATCCCACACCGGGGAGCTGTTTTTT
CASSQDRPAGSHTGELFF
>TRBJ1-2|NA|TRBV7-9|few
TGTGCCAGCAGCTTGGAGGACAGCTATGGCTACACCTTC
CASSLEDSYGYTF
>TRBJ1-2|NA|TRBV4-3|NA
TGCGCCAGCAGCCAAGATTGGCAGGGTCGAACTTATGGCTACACCTTC
CASSQDWQGRTYGYTF
>TRBJ2-3|NA|TRBV5-1|NA
TGCGCCAGCAGTGACCAGGGGAGCACAGATACGCAGTATTTT
CASSDQGSTDTQYF
>TRBJ2-1|TRBD2|TRBV9|NA
TGTGCCAGCAGCGTAGCGCGGGGGAGCACCTACAATGAGCAGTTCTTC
CASSVARGSTYNEQFF
>TRBJ1-1|NA|TRBV7-8|NA
TGTGCCAGCAGCCAGGACACAGGGCTCACTGAAGCTTTCTTT
CASSQDTGLTEAFF
>TRBJ2-2|TRBD1|TRBV7-9|NA
TGTGCCAGCAGGGCGGGACAGGTGGTCACCGGGGAGCTGTTTTTT
CASRAGQVVTGELFF
>TRBJ2-7|NA|TRBV2|NA
TGTGCCAGCAGCGCTAGCCCCTACGAGCAGTACTTC
CASSASPYEQYF
>TRBJ1-1|NA|TRBV19|once
TGTGCCAGTAGTATTAGGGGGAAGGGCGGACCATTCCCGAACACTGAAGCTTTCTTT
CASSIRGKGGPFPNTEAFF
>TRBJ2-5|NA|TRBV15|NA
TGTGCCACCAGCAGAGGGGGGACTGGGCAAGAGACCCAGTACTTC
CATSRGGTGQETQYF
>TRBJ2-2|NA|TRBV7-3|NA
TGTGCCAGCAGCTTGGACAGTAGTAACACCGGGGAGCTGTTTTTT
CASSLDSSNTGELFF
>TRBJ2-3|NA|TRBV29-1|NA
TGCAGCGGCCAAAGACTGCACGGTACGCAGTATTTT
CSGQRLHGTQYF
>TRBJ1-2|TRBD1|TRBV4-2|NA
TGTGCCAGCAGCCAAGCGGACAGGGGGCGATTTGGCTACACCTTC
CASSQADRGRFGYTF
>TRBJ2-1|TRBD2|TRBV5-1|NA
TGCGCCAGCAGTTTTGGACTAGCGAACCATGAGCAGTTCTTC
CASSFGLANHEQFF
>TRBJ2-2|TRBD1|TRBV2|NA
TGTGCCAGCAGCAGAACAGGGGGTTACGATAGCGGGGAGCTGTTTTTT
CASSRTGGYDSGELFF
>TRBJ1-2|TRBD1|TRBV6-5|NA
TGTGCCAGCAAGGACAGGGATAACTATGGCTACACCTTC
CASKDRDNYGYTF
>TRBJ1-4|NA|TRBV7-8|NA
TGTGCCAGCAGCTTAGGGGGGACTTCTCCTGGGCTGTTTTTT
CASSLGGTSPGLFF
>TRBJ2-3|TRBD1|TRBV5-1|NA
TGCGCCAGTTCGGGACAGGGAGTAGATACGCAGTATTTT
CASSGQGVDTQYF
>TRBJ2-5|NA|TRBV3-1/TRBV3-2|NA
TGTGCCAGCAGCCAAGGTTCCGGACAAAGGGGGTACTTC
CASSQGSGQRGYF
>TRBJ1-2|NA|TRBV5-1|NA
TGCGCCAGCAGCGGGAGGGTGGGGGCGCGCTTGGATGGCTACACCTTC
CASSGRVGARLDGYTF
>TRBJ2-1|NA|TRBV12-5|NA
TGTGCTAGTGGTTTGGGACAGAGCTCCTACAATGAGCAGTTCTTC
CASGLGQSSYNEQFF
>TRBJ2-2|TRBD2|TRBV5-1|NA
TGCGCCAGCAGCTCTTGGGGTAGCGGGCGGAACACCGGGGAGCTGTTTTTT
CASSSWGSGRNTGELFF
>TRBJ1-1|NA|TRBV18|NA
TGTGCCAGCTCAGAGGACAGGAACACTGAAGCTTTCTTT
CASSEDRNTEAFF
>TRBJ2-6|NA|TRBV7-6|NA
TGTGCCAGCACCCCATCTGGGGCCAACGTCCTGACTTTC
CASTPSGANVLTF
>TRBJ1-1|NA|TRBV3-1/TRBV3-2|NA
TGTGCCAGCAGCCTTACGGGGGACACTGAAGCTTTCTTT
CASSLTGDTEAFF
>TRBJ1-2|NA|TRBV7-8|NA
TGTGCCAGCAGCATAAGACAGGACAACTATGGCTACACCTTC
CASSIRQDNYGYTF
>TRBJ1-1|TRBD1|TRBV6-5|NA
TGTGCCAGCAGTTACCGAGGGGGCATCACTGAAGCTTTCTTT
CASSYRGGITEAFF
>TRBJ2-1|TRBD1|TRBV27|NA
TGTGCCAGCAGTGAACAGGGGTCACTCTACAATGAGCAGTTCTTC
CASSEQGSLYNEQFF
>TRBJ1-3|NA|TRBV19|NA
TGTGCCAGGATACATGAGGCCTCTGGAAACACCATATATTTT
CARIHEASGNTIYF
>TRBJ1-1|NA|TRBV30|few
TGTGCCTGGAGTAGGACAGTGAACACTGAAGCTTTCTTT
CAWSRTVNTEAFF
>TRBJ2-3|NA|TRBV5-5|NA
TGTGCCAGCAGCTTACTAGTCCCAGATACGCAGTATTTT
CASSLLVPDTQYF
>TRBJ2-5|TRBD1|TRBV27|NA
TGTGCCAGCAGTTTGACGACACCGGGACAGGGGCGTAGGGAGACCCAGTACTTC
CASSLTTPGQGRRETQYF
>TRBJ1-3|NA|TRBV7-7|once
TGTGCTAGCAGCGCCGGGACAATCGGGGCCGGCTACACCATATATTTT
CASSAGTIGAGYTIYF
>TRBJ1-6|NA|TRBV7-6|NA
TGTGCCAGCAGCTTAGGCTGGCGGGACTCACCCCTCCACTTT
CASSLGWRDSPLHF
>TRBJ1-6|NA|TRBV24-1|NA
TGTGCCACCAGTGCTCTCTCAGGGGAGAGCTCCTATAATTCACCCCTCCACTTT
CATSALSGESSYNSPLHF
>TRBJ1-2|NA|TRBV18|NA
TGTGCCAGCTCACCAACAGTTGACTATGGCTACACCTTC
CASSPTVDYGYTF
>TRBJ2-7|TRBD2|TRBV7-8|NA
TGTGCCAGCAGCTTAGCAGCTCCTCTAGCGGGAAGCTCCTACGAGCAGTACTTC
CASSLAAPLAGSSYEQYF
>TRBJ1-6|TRBD1|TRBV5-1|once
TGCGCCACCCACTCGGGACAGCCTAATTCACCCCTCCACTTT
CATHSGQPNSPLHF
>TRBJ1-2|TRBD1|TRBV5-1|NA
TGCGCCAGCAGCTTGGTAGGGACAGCTGTGGGCTACACCTTC
CASSLVGTAVGYTF
>TRBJ1-1|NA|TRBV10-3|NA
TGTGCCATCAGTGAGTACGCACCGCAGGAAGCTTTCTTT
CAISEYAPQEAFF